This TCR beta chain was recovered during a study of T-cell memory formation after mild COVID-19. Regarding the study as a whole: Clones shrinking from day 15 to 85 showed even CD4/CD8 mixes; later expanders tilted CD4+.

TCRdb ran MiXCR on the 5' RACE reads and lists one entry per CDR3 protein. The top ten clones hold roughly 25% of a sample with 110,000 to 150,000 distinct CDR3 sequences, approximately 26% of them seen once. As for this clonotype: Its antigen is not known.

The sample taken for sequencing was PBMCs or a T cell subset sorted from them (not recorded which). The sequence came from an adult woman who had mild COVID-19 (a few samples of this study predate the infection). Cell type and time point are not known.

The CDR3 bases are TGCGCCAGCAGCTTGGCCGAGACAGTCAGAACCTACGAGCAGTACTTC. Encoded protein: CASSLAETVRTYEQYF. This sequence joins TRBV5-1 and TRBJ2-7; a possible D gene is TRBD1 (5 bases). Germline CDR1 and CDR2: SGHRS and YFSETQ. Trimming left V 0 bases short and J 2 bases short, with 15 bases between. The CDR3 length is 16 residues.